This T cell receptor beta chain was sequenced in a study of T cell responses to AZD1222 COVID-19 vaccine. CDR3 length equals 13 residues. V was shortened by 6 bases and J by 7 bases, with 13 bases between the two germline ends. In germline, CDR1 is ENHRY, CDR2 SYGVKD. Profiling relied on immunoSEQ multiplex PCR, and the TCRdb table lists in-frame clones only, not all of them. This table has 150,000 to 200,000 clones, roughly nine tenths appearing once. The specimen comprised peripheral blood, sampled 28 days after the second dose of the MenACWY control vaccine. V gene TRBV10-3 combines with J gene TRBJ1-5; D unresolved. This clonotype was sampled from an adult who received the MenACWY meningococcal vaccine as a control. The CDR3 reads CAIRNGSGQPQHF. The DNA for the CDR3 is TGTGCCATCAGGAACGGCTCGGGGCAGCCCCAGCATTTT.